This TCR beta chain was obtained from a study of human T cells and chemical hapten exposure. For the study at large: Small differences in pooled library volume mainly drove the variation in TCR yields per sample.

Total RNA was extracted from unfractionated whole blood. V was cut by 5 bases and J by 3 bases, with 16 bases left in between. This CDR3 is 15 amino acids long. There are many counts of this clonotype. Original analysis: Per sample, the median was roughly 96,000 TCRs, with values from about 22,000 to 700,000. TCRdb used MiXCR to reprocess the 5' RACE reads, holding one entry per CDR3 protein. TCRdb's processing, not the study's, gives the V and J calls here. The sample includes about 140,000 distinct CDR3 sequences, roughly 4% of them seen just once. V is TRBV12-3 or TRBV12-4 and J is TRBJ1-2; the D is unclear. This TCR was recovered from a female donor in good health. The CDR3 DNA follows: TGTGCCAGCAGTGGCCTAAGGAAGTCCTACTATGGCTACACCTTC. This translates into CASSGLRKSYYGYTF.